Listed below are T cell receptor beta chains from one sample, sequenced in a study of cytomegalovirus exposure and HLA in healthy donors. Repertoires were generated with immunoSEQ multiplex PCR, while TCRdb's copy carries only in-frame clones and drops some. In the table there are roughly 140,000 clones, around 84% of which are singletons. Sequencing was carried out using PBMCs. These receptors came from a woman under 30 in good health and CMV-seronegative. Each CDR3 is given with its conserved first and last residue. Fields, in order: D gene, CDR3 length, clone size, V gene, J gene, CDR3 protein, CDR3 DNA. D genes are given only for firm matches. Expanded clones are given a class, and other clones once, few, many or no size at all.

NA	15	NA	TRBV14	TRBJ2-1	CASSYQGLAYNEQFF	TGTGCCAGCAGTTATCAGGGGTTAGCCTACAATGAGCAGTTCTTC
NA	13	NA	TRBV2	TRBJ1-2	CASSGQTNYGYTF	TGTGCCAGCAGTGGACAGACTAACTATGGCTACACCTTC
TRBD2	16	NA	TRBV28	TRBJ2-7	CASSSRASGSPYEQYF	TGTGCCAGCAGTTCCCGCGCTAGCGGGAGCCCCTACGAGCAGTACTTC
NA	12	NA	TRBV30	TRBJ2-7	CASSTGIYEQYF	TGTGCCTCGTCAACAGGGATCTACGAGCAGTACTTC
TRBD1	12	NA	TRBV29-1	TRBJ2-5	CSVNRDRGVQYF	TGCAGCGTCAATCGGGACAGGGGGGTTCAGTACTTC
NA	14	few	TRBV6-1	TRBJ2-1	CASGEGGDYNEQFF	TGTGCCAGCGGGGAGGGGGGGGACTATAATGAGCAGTTCTTC
NA	15	NA	TRBV6-6	TRBJ2-7	CASSYPIGGGYEQYF	TGTGCCAGCAGTTACCCAATCGGGGGAGGCTACGAGCAGTACTTC
NA	16	NA	TRBV4-3	TRBJ2-6	CASSQVMGGISNVLTF	TGCGCCAGCAGCCAAGTCATGGGGGGAATTAGCAACGTCCTGACTTTC
TRBD2	14	few	TRBV6-5	TRBJ2-5	CASSAAGGQRTQYF	TGTGCCAGCAGTGCAGCGGGGGGGCAGCGGACCCAGTACTTC
NA	16	few	TRBV11-2	TRBJ2-3	CASSLTRPRSTDTQYF	TGTGCCAGCAGCTTGACCCGGCCCAGGTCCACAGATACGCAGTATTTT
TRBD1	16	NA	TRBV27	TRBJ2-7	CASCPTGTGKTYEQYF	TGTGCCAGCTGTCCGACCGGGACAGGGAAAACCTACGAGCAGTACTTC
TRBD1	14	NA	TRBV5-1	TRBJ2-7	CASSFQQGYGEQYF	TGCGCCAGCAGCTTCCAACAGGGGTACGGCGAGCAGTACTTC
NA	13	NA	TRBV7-2	TRBJ2-7	CASSLDSTYEQYF	TGTGCCAGCAGCTTGGACTCCACCTACGAGCAGTACTTC
NA	15	NA	TRBV10-2	TRBJ1-6	CASSDLTGLGSPLHF	TGCGCCAGCAGTGATCTCACAGGCTTAGGTTCACCCCTCCACTTT
NA	15	NA	TRBV7-9	TRBJ2-5	CASSFKGVFQETQYF	TGTGCCAGCAGCTTCAAAGGGGTCTTCCAAGAGACCCAGTACTTC